This TCR beta chain derives from a study of T cell repertoires and HLA-DP antigens. Study outcomes and limitations: Previously undetected clones averaged approximately 38% and 46% against the two alleles respectively.

Profiled with immunoSEQ multiplex PCR; TCRdb holds only in-frame clones, not every one. Here the sample spans about 73,000 clones, around 77% being singletons. The CDR3 is 13 residues long. V lost 5 bases, J lost 1 base, and 8 bases lay in between. Germline V CDR1 and CDR2: MRHNA, SNTAGT. In regard to this clone: The antigen is unknown.

This TCR derives from a man in his sixties in good health and CMV-seronegative. Material: CD4+ T cells from PBMCs. The rearrangement joins TRBV6-4 to TRBJ1-1; D not resolved. The CDR3 coding sequence is TGTGCCAGCAGTTTCGACCGGAACACTGAAGCTTTCTTT. Its protein is CASSFDRNTEAFF.